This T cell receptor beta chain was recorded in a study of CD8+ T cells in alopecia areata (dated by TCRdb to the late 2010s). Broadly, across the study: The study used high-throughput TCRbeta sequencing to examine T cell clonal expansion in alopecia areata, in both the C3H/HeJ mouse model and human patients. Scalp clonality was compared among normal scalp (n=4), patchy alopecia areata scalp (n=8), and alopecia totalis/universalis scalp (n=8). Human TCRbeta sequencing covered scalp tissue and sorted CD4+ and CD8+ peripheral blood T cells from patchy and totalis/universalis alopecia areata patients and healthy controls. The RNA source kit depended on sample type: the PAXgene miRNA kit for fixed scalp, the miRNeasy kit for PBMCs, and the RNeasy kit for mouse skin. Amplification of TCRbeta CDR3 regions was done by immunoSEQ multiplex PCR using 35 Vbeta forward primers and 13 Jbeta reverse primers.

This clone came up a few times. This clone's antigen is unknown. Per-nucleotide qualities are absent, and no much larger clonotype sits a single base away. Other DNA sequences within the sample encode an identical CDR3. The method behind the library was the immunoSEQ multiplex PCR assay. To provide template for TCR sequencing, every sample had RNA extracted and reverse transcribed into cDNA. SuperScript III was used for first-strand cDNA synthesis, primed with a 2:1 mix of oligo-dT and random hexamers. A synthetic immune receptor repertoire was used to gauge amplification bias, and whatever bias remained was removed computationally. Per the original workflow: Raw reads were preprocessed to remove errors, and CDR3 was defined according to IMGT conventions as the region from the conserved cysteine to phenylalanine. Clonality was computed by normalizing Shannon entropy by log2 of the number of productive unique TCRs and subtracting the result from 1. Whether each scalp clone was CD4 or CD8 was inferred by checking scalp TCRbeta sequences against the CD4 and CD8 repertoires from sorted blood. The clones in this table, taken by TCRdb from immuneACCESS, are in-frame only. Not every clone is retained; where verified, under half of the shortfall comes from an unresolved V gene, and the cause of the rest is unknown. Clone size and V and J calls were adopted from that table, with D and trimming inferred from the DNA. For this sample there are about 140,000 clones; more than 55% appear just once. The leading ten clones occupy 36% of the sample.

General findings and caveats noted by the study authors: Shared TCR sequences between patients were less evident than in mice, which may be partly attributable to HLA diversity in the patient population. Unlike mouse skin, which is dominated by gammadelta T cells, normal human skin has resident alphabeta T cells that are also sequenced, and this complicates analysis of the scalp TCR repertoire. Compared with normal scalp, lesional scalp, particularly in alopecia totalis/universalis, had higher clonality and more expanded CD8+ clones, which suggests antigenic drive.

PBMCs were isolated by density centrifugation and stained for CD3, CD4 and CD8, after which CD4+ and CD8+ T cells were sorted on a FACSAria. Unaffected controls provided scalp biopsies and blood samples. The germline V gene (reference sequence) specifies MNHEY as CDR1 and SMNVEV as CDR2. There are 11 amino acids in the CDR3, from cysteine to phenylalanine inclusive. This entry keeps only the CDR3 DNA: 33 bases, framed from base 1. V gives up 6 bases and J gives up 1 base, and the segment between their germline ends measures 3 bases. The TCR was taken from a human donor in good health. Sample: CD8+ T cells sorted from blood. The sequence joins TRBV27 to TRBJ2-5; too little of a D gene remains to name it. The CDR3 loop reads CASRTQETQYF. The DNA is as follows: TGTGCCAGCAGGACCCAAGAGACCCAGTACTTC.